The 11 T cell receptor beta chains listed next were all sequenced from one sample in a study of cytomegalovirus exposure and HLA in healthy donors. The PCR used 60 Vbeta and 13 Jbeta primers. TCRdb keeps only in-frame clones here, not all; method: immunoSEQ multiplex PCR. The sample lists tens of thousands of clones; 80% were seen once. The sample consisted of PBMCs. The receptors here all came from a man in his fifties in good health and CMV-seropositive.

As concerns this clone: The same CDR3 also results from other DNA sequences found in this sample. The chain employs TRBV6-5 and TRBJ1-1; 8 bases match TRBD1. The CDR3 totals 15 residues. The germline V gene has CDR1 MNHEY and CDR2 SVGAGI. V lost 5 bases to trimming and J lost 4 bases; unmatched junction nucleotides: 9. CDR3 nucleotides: TGTGCCAGCAGTCGACAGGGGAGGGATGGCACTGAAGCTTTCTTT. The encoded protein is CASSRQGRDGTEAFF.

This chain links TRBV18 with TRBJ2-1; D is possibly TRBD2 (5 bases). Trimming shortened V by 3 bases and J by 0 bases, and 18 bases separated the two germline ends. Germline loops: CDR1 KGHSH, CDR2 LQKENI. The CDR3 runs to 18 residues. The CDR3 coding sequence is TGTGCCAGCTCACCCCTCCTGGATAGCGTAAGCTCCTACAATGAGCAGTTCTTC. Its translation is CASSPLLDSVSSYNEQFF.

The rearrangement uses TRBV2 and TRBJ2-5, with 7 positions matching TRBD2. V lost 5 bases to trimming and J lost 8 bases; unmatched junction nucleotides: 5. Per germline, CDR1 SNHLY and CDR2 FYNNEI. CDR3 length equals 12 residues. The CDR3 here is CASSPTSATQYF. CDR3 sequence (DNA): TGTGCCAGCAGTCCTACTAGCGCCACCCAGTACTTC.

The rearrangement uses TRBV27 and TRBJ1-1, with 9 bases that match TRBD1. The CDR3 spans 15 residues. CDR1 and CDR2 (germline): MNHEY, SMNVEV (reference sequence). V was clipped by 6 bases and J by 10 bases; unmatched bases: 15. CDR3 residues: CASSRPPDRGIVAFF. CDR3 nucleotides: TGTGCCAGCAGCCGACCTCCGGACAGGGGTATTGTAGCTTTCTTT.

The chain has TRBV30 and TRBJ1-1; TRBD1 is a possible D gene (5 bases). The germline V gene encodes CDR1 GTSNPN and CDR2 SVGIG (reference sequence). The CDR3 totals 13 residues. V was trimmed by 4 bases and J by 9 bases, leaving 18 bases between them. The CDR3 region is CAWKGTSEGQAFF. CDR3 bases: TGTGCCTGGAAGGGGACCTCGGAGGGACAAGCTTTCTTT.

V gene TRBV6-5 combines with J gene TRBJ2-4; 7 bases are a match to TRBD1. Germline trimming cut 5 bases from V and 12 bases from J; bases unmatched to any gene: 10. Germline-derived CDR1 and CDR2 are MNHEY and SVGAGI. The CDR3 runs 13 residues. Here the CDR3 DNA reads TGTGCCAGCAGTGAGATCCACAGGGACAGTCAGTACTTC. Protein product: CASSEIHRDSQYF.

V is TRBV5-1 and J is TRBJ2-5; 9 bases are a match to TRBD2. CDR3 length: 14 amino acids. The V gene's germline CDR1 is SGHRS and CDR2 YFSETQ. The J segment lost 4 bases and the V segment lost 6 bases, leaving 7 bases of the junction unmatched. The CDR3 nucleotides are TGCGCCAGCAATCTTGCGGGAGGGCCAGAGACCCAGTACTTC. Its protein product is CASNLAGGPETQYF.

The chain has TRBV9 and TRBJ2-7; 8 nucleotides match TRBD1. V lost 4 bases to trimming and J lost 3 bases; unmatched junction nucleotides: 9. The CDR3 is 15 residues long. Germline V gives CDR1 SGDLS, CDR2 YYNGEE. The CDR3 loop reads CASSQGQGPLYEQYF. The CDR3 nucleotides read TGTGCCAGCAGCCAAGGACAGGGTCCCCTCTACGAGCAGTACTTC.

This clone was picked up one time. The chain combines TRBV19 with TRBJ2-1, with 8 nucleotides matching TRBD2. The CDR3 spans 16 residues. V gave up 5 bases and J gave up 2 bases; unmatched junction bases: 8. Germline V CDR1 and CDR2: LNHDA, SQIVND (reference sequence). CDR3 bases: TGTGCCAGTAGTTCTGGCTTCGGGAGGGCCTACAATGAGCAGTTCTTC. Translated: CASSSGFGRAYNEQFF. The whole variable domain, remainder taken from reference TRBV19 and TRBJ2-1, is DGGITQSPKYLFRKEGQNVTLSCEQNLNHDAMYWYRQDPGQGLRLIYYSQIVNDFQKGDIAEGYSVSREKKESFPLTVTSAQKNPTAFYLCASSSGFGRAYNEQFFGPGTRLTVL.

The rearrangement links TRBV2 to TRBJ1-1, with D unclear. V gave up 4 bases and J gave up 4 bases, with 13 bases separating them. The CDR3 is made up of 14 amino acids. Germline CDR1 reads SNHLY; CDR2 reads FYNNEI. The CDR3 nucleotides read TGTGCCAGCAGTGCGGAGGGAGTTGGCACTGAAGCTTTCTTT. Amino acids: CASSAEGVGTEAFF. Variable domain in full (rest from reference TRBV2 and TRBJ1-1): EPEVTQTPSHQVTQMGQEVILRCVPISNHLYFYWYRQILGQKVEFLVSFYNNEISEKSEIFDDQFSVERPDGSNFTLKIRSTKLEDSAMYFCASSAEGVGTEAFFGQGTRLTVV.

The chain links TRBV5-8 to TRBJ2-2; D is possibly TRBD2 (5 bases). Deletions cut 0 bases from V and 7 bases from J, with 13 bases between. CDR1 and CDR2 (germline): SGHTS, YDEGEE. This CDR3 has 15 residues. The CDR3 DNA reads TGTGCCAGCAGCTTGGTGGCGGGCCGTCTCGGGGAGCTGTTTTTT. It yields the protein CASSLVAGRLGELFF.